One T cell receptor beta chain is described in this entry. The CDR3 is made up of 15 amino acids. The V end lost 7 bases, the J end lost 8 bases, and 21 bases lay between the germline ends. Per germline, CDR1 PRHDT and CDR2 FYEKMQ (reference sequence). Together with a sample-barcoded 5' primer, a J-beta primer mix was included in a second PCR lasting roughly 6 to 12 cycles. MiXCR, applied by TCRdb to the 5' RACE reads, yields one record per CDR3 protein. The data show about 320,000 distinct CDR3 sequences, around 27% seen once. This record belongs to a study of blood T cells in healthy people across ages.

The receptor comes from a woman in her seventies in good health. The chain has TRBV13 and TRBJ2-1; D uncertain. Sample: blood. The CDR3 sequence: CASIPRASRPDEQFF. As DNA, the CDR3 is TGTGCCAGCATTCCAAGGGCCTCCCGGCCGGATGAGCAGTTCTTC.